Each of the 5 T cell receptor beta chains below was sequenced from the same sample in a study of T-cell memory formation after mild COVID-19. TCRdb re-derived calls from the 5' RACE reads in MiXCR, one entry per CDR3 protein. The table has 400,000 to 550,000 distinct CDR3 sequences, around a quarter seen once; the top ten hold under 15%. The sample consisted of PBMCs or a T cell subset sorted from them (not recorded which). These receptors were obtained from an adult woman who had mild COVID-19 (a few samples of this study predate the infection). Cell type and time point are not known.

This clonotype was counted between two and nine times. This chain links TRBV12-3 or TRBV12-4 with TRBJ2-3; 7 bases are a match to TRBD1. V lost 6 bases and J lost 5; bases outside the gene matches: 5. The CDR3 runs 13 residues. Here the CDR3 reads CASRWTGGDTQYF. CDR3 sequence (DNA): TGTGCCAGCAGATGGACAGGAGGAGATACGCAGTATTTT.

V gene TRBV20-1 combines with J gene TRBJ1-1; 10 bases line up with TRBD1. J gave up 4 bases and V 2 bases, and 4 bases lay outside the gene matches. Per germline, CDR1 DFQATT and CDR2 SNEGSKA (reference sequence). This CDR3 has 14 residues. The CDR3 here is CSARRQGAGTEAFF. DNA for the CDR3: TGCAGTGCTAGAAGACAGGGGGCTGGCACTGAAGCTTTCTTT.

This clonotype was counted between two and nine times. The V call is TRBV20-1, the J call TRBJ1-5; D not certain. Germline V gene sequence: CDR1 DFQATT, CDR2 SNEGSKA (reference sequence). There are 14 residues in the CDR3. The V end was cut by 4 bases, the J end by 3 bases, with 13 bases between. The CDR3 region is CSAKNSLVNQPQHF. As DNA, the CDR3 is TGCAGTGCTAAAAATTCCCTCGTCAATCAGCCCCAGCATTTT.

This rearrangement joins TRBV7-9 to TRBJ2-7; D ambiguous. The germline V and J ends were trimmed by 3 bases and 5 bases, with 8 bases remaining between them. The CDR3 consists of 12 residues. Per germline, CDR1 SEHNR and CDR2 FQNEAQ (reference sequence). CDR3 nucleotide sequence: TGTGCCAGCAGCTTTTCTGTCGACGAGCAGTACTTC. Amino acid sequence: CASSFSVDEQYF.

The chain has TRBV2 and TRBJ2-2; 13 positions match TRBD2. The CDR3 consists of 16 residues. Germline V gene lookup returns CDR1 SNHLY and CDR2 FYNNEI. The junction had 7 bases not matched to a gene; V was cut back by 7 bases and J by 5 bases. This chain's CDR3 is CASTGTSGTNTGELFF. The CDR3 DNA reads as TGTGCCAGCACCGGGACTAGCGGGACAAATACCGGGGAGCTGTTTTTT.